The 17 T cell receptor beta chains below come from one sample, sequenced in a study of blood T cell repertoires in COVID-19. Clones were read by immunoSEQ multiplex PCR, and TCRdb kept only the in-frame ones, dropping some. Here the sample spans fewer than 400,000 clones, around 90% being singletons. Sequenced sample: PBMCs or T cells enriched from blood (not recorded which). These receptors originate from a woman aged 30 to 39 who had recovered from COVID-19.

The CDR3 loop is CASSFGTGDSPLHF. In DNA form, the CDR3 reads TGTGCCAGCAGCTTTGGGACAGGGGATTCACCCCTCCACTTT. The V and J genes are TRBV11-3 and TRBJ1-6; TRBD1 matches 10 bases. Germline V lookup: CDR1 SGHNT, CDR2 YENEEA. The CDR3 is made up of 14 amino acids. J lost 8 bases, V lost 3 bases, and 1 base had no gene match.

Concerning this clone itself: Other DNA sequences in the sample encode the same CDR3. The chain carries TRBV5-1 and TRBJ1-2; D is undetermined. The CDR3 consists of 13 residues. V dropped 0 bases and J dropped 2 bases, with 5 bases sitting between them. Germline loops: CDR1 SGHRS, CDR2 YFSETQ. The CDR3 DNA reads as TGCGCCAGCAGCTTGGGGCAGAACTATGGCTACACCTTC. Protein product: CASSLGQNYGYTF.

The genes are TRBV2 and TRBJ2-2; D may be TRBD1 (6 bases). Germline V CDR1 and CDR2: SNHLY, FYNNEI. This CDR3 comprises 12 residues. The V end lost 8 bases, the J end lost 5 bases, and 9 bases lay between the germline ends. The CDR3 DNA sequence: TGTGCCAGCCTACAGGGTACCGGGGAGCTGTTTTTT. Encoded protein: CASLQGTGELFF.

The chain employs TRBV10-3 and TRBJ2-3; 10 bases match TRBD2. The CDR3 is 14 residues long. Losses at the gene ends were 5 bases for V and 5 bases for J; bases not matched to a gene: 4. Germline-derived CDR1 and CDR2 are ENHRY and SYGVKD. This chain's CDR3 is CAISQREGRDTQYF. The CDR3 DNA sequence: TGTGCCATCAGTCAGCGGGAGGGCCGAGATACGCAGTATTTT.

J is TRBJ1-4 and V is TRBV12-3 or TRBV12-4; a possible D gene is TRBD1 (5 bases). This CDR3 spans 13 amino acids. Deletions cut 8 bases from V and 7 bases from J, with 14 bases between. The CDR3 region is CASWLRRGEKLFF. DNA for the CDR3: TGTGCCAGCTGGTTAAGGAGGGGTGAAAAACTGTTTTTT.

V usage is TRBV11-3 and J usage is TRBJ1-5, with TRBD1 matching 8 bases. The germline gives CDR1 SGHNT, CDR2 YENEEA. The J segment lost 5 bases and the V segment lost 0 bases, leaving 6 bases of the junction unmatched. The CDR3 loop spans 16 amino acids. The CDR3: CASSLDCGTGYQPQHF. The CDR3 region has the DNA TGTGCCAGCAGCTTAGATTGCGGGACAGGTTATCAGCCCCAGCATTTT.

CDR3 region: CASSFTSQPQHF. CDR3 nucleotides: TGTGCCAGTAGTTTTACAAGTCAGCCCCAGCATTTT. This chain joins TRBV19 and TRBJ1-5; no definite D call. CDR3 length equals 12 residues. Per germline, CDR1 LNHDA and CDR2 SQIVND (reference sequence). Trimming removed 5 bases from V and 6 bases from J, with 8 bases in between. Full variable domain (outside the CDR3, taken from reference TRBV19 and TRBJ1-5): DGGITQSPKYLFRKEGQNVTLSCEQNLNHDAMYWYRQDPGQGLRLIYYSQIVNDFQKGDIAEGYSVSREKKESFPLTVTSAQKNPTAFYLCASSFTSQPQHFGDGTRLSIL.

This clone was seen once. The rearrangement uses TRBV28 and TRBJ2-7, with 13 nucleotides matching TRBD2. The junction had 13 bases not matched to a gene; V was cut back by 10 bases and J by 7 bases. The CDR3 runs 15 residues. Germline lookup yields CDR1 MDHEN and CDR2 SYDVKM. CDR3 residues: CATMGLAGILREQYF. The CDR3 DNA follows: TGTGCCACCATGGGACTAGCGGGGATCTTGCGTGAGCAGTACTTC.

V and J are TRBV5-1 and TRBJ1-4; D possibly corresponds to TRBD1 (6 bases). The CDR3 extends over 14 amino acids. Germline V gives CDR1 SGHRS, CDR2 YFSETQ. V lost 0 bases and J lost 8, with 11 bases in between. The CDR3 sequence is CASSLGGGAEKLFF. The CDR3 DNA sequence: TGCGCCAGCAGCTTGGGGGGGGGCGCGGAAAAACTGTTTTTT.

The chain carries TRBV21-1 and TRBJ2-7; TRBD2, the table's D call, lacks a check against the DNA. TRBV21-1 corresponds to a pseudogene. The CDR3 loop spans 18 amino acids. Here the CDR3 reads CASSKKVLASGSSYEQYF. The CDR3 DNA follows: TGTGCCAGCAGCAAAAAGGTCTTGGCTAGCGGAAGCTCCTACGAGCAGTACTTC.

In this sample, this clone turned up once. This chain connects TRBV27 to TRBJ2-2, with D possibly TRBD1 on 6 matching bases. Germline V gene lookup returns CDR1 MNHEY and CDR2 SMNVEV (reference sequence). CDR3 length: 14 amino acids. V dropped 3 bases and J dropped 2 bases, with 7 bases sitting between them. The CDR3 spells CASSFGTNTGELFF. CDR3 nucleotide sequence: TGTGCCAGCAGTTTCGGGACAAACACCGGGGAGCTGTTTTTT.

V gene TRBV11-3 combines with J gene TRBJ1-6, with a possible D match to TRBD1 (6 bases). Trimming removed 3 bases from V and 9 bases from J, with 9 bases in between. There are 13 residues in the CDR3. The germline V gene encodes CDR1 SGHNT and CDR2 YENEEA. In DNA form, the CDR3 reads TGTGCCAGCAGCTTTAAGGGGGTTTCACCCCTCCACTTT. Protein product: CASSFKGVSPLHF.

V usage is TRBV7-9 and J usage is TRBJ2-1; 8 nucleotides line up with TRBD2. The germline V gene encodes CDR1 SEHNR and CDR2 FQNEAQ (reference sequence). This CDR3 spans 19 amino acids. J was trimmed by 6 bases and V by 4 bases; bases with no gene match: 20. The chain's CDR3 is CASSSLAGRQTTSRNEQFF. The CDR3 nucleotides are TGTGCCAGCAGCTCCTTAGCGGGGCGGCAAACCACTAGTCGCAATGAGCAGTTCTTC. The full variable domain, with the rest looked up from reference TRBV7-9 and TRBJ2-1, is DTGVSQNPRHKITKRGQNVTFRCDPISEHNRLYWYRQTLGQGPEFLTYFQNEAQLEKSRLLSDRFSAERPKGSFSTLEIQRTEQGDSAMYLCASSSLAGRQTTSRNEQFFGPGTRLTVL.

The genes are TRBV27 and TRBJ1-2, with D maybe TRBD1 (6 bases). The CDR3 loop spans 14 amino acids. Per germline, CDR1 MNHEY and CDR2 SMNVEV (reference sequence). V was shortened by 5 bases and J by 4 bases, with 14 bases between the two germline ends. CDR3 amino acids: CASSASGTTYGYTF. The CDR3 bases are TGTGCCAGCAGTGCATCCGGGACAACCTATGGCTACACCTTC.

The CDR3 DNA follows: TGTGCCAGCAGCCACGGACAGAGTAATTCACCCCTCCACTTT. Protein sequence: CASSHGQSNSPLHF. V gene TRBV11-3 combines with J gene TRBJ1-6; weak D call: TRBD1 (6 bases). This CDR3 region has 14 residues. Germline V gene data show CDR1 as SGHNT and CDR2 as YENEEA. V lost 5 bases and J 6 bases, leaving 11 bases between the germline ends.

The chain has TRBV4-1 and TRBJ1-4; D uncertain. CDR1 and CDR2 from the germline V gene are MGHRA and YSYEKL. V gave up 5 bases and J gave up 0 bases, with 13 bases separating them. The CDR3 has 16 residues. CDR3 in DNA: TGCGCCAGCAGCGTATCAGGCTCTGCAACTAATGAAAAACTGTTTTTT. Residues: CASSVSGSATNEKLFF.

This chain uses TRBV4-2 with TRBJ2-2, with TRBD1 matching 9 bases. From germline, CDR1 is LGHNA and CDR2 YNFKEQ. The CDR3 has 15 amino acids. V gave up 6 bases and J gave up 7 bases; unmatched junction bases: 9. Here the CDR3 reads CASRRTGVSGGELFF. CDR3 in DNA: TGTGCCAGCAGGCGGACAGGGGTGTCGGGCGGGGAGCTGTTTTTT.